The clone carrying this TCR beta chain appeared once. TCR beta CDR3 regions were amplified from RNA transcripts. Scientists carried out first-round RT-PCR using HTBI primers and then a second-round multiplex PCR. TCRdb analysed the multiplex PCR reads with MiXCR anew, one entry per CDR3 protein. Of some 750,000 distinct CDR3 sequences in the sample, around 40% were seen once. This record belongs to a study of Graves' ophthalmopathy and Graves' hyperthyroidism. V was clipped by 3 bases and J by 8 bases, with 13 bases between them. The CDR3 contains 13 residues. The germline V gene encodes CDR1 SQVTM and CDR2 ANQGSEA.

The material sequenced was peripheral blood. This receptor was taken from an adult man with Graves' ophthalmopathy. This chain links TRBV29-1 with TRBJ1-4, with a possible D match to TRBD1 (5 bases). The CDR3 nucleotides read TGCAGCGTTGATAGCGGGGGAGGGGAAAAACTGTTTTTT. Translated: CSVDSGGGEKLFF.